Listed below are T cell receptor beta chains from one sample, sequenced in a study of graft-versus-host responses after intestinal transplantation. This table comes from immunoSEQ multiplex PCR, and its TCRdb copy is limited to in-frame clones, with some not included. The profile shows some 64,000 clones, 85% to 95% of them singletons. These receptors lack a known antigen. The material sequenced was unstimulated CD8+ T cells sorted from spleen or lymph node cells, taken before transplant. The receptors come from a human donor who was the organ donor for an intestinal transplant. Both conserved end residues are part of each CDR3. D genes are given only for firm matches. Expanded clones are given a class, and other clones once, few, many or no size at all.

CDR3aa | CDR3nt | abundance | len | j_gene | v_gene | d_gene
CASRPGQGAGNEQFF | TGTGCCAGCAGACCCGGACAGGGGGCAGGCAATGAGCAGTTCTTC | NA | 15 | TRBJ2-1 | TRBV28 | TRBD1
CASNLGEVGELFF | TGTGCCAGTAATTTAGGGGAGGTTGGGGAGCTGTTTTTT | NA | 13 | TRBJ2-2 | TRBV9 | NA
CASSWTSGRVSRYNEQFF | TGTGCCAGCAGTTGGACTAGCGGGAGGGTCTCCCGCTACAATGAGCAGTTCTTC | NA | 18 | TRBJ2-1 | TRBV28 | TRBD2
CASSYRTGYGYTF | TGTGCCAGCAGCTACCGGACAGGGTATGGCTACACCTTC | NA | 13 | TRBJ1-2 | TRBV7-2 | TRBD1
CASSLGLAGYQETQYF | TGCGCCAGCAGCTTGGGGCTAGCGGGATATCAAGAGACCCAGTACTTC | NA | 16 | TRBJ2-5 | TRBV5-1 | TRBD2
CASNQGFNTEAFF | TGTGCCAGCAATCAGGGGTTTAACACTGAAGCTTTCTTT | NA | 13 | TRBJ1-1 | TRBV28 | NA
CASSFITGNTEAFF | TGTGCCAGCAGCTTCATCACGGGGAACACTGAAGCTTTCTTT | NA | 14 | TRBJ1-1 | TRBV7-2 | NA
CASSQAAGGNYGYTF | TGCGCCAGCAGCCAAGCCGCGGGGGGTAACTATGGCTACACCTTC | NA | 15 | TRBJ1-2 | TRBV4-1 | NA
CASSQTVNTEAFF | TGCGCCAGCAGCCAGACAGTTAACACTGAAGCTTTCTTT | NA | 13 | TRBJ1-1 | TRBV4-3 | NA
CAWLELAEHTDTQYF | TGTGCCTGGCTGGAACTAGCGGAGCACACAGATACGCAGTATTTT | NA | 15 | TRBJ2-3 | TRBV30 | TRBD2
CASSILRDTEAFF | TGTGCCAGTAGTATCTTGCGGGACACTGAAGCTTTCTTT | NA | 13 | TRBJ1-1 | TRBV19 | NA
CASSSLLAGVNEQYF | TGTGCCAGCAGTTCCTTACTAGCGGGAGTTAACGAGCAGTACTTC | NA | 15 | TRBJ2-7 | TRBV28 | TRBD2
CASSLNGPPLAGDRNEQFF | TGTGCCAGCAGCTTAAACGGTCCGCCCCTAGCGGGAGACAGGAATGAGCAGTTCTTC | NA | 19 | TRBJ2-1 | TRBV7-3 | TRBD2
CASSATYVWAEPYNEQFF | TGTGCCAGCAGCGCCACCTATGTGTGGGCCGAGCCCTACAATGAGCAGTTCTTC | NA | 18 | TRBJ2-1 | TRBV9 | NA
CASQNRGYASGGYTF | TGTGCCAGCCAAAACCGGGGGTATGCTTCGGGAGGCTACACCTTC | NA | 15 | TRBJ1-2 | TRBV28 | NA
CASRAGSYEQYF | TGTGCCAGCAGGGCTGGCTCCTACGAGCAGTACTTC | NA | 12 | TRBJ2-7 | TRBV27 | NA
CASSEGTGNNQPQHF | TGTGCCAGCAGTGAAGGGACAGGCAACAATCAGCCCCAGCATTTT | NA | 15 | TRBJ1-5 | TRBV2 | TRBD1
CSVDGGNYEQYF | TGCAGCGTTGATGGCGGGAACTACGAGCAGTACTTC | NA | 12 | TRBJ2-7 | TRBV29-1 | NA
CASSSTGVSYEQYF | TGTGCCAGCAGCTCGACAGGGGTTAGCTACGAGCAGTACTTC | NA | 14 | TRBJ2-7 | TRBV28 | TRBD1
CASLLALGRLARNEKLFF | TGCGCCAGCCTCCTAGCGCTGGGCCGGTTGGCCAGAAATGAAAAACTGTTTTTT | NA | 18 | TRBJ1-4 | TRBV10-2 | NA
CASSFWTSGDYEQYF | TGTGCCAGCAGTTTCTGGACTAGCGGAGACTACGAGCAGTACTTC | NA | 15 | TRBJ2-7 | TRBV28 | TRBD2
CASSFSPKTALYEQYF | TGTGCCAGCAGCTTCTCCCCCAAGACAGCGCTCTACGAGCAGTACTTC | NA | 16 | TRBJ2-7 | TRBV5-4 | NA
CASSQDWGGNQPQHF | TGTGCCAGCAGCCAAGATTGGGGGGGAAATCAGCCCCAGCATTTT | NA | 15 | TRBJ1-5 | TRBV4-2 | NA
CASSLTGAGDEQYF | TGTGCCAGCAGCTTAACTGGGGCAGGGGACGAGCAGTACTTC | NA | 14 | TRBJ2-7 | TRBV7-3 | NA
CASSLYPPSPSYSEQFF | TGTGCCAGCAGTTTATATCCCCCGTCACCTTCCTACAGTGAGCAGTTCTTC | NA | 17 | TRBJ2-1 | TRBV27 | NA
CASSLTSRGKGYTF | TGTGCCAGCAGCTTAACGTCCAGGGGGAAAGGCTACACCTTC | NA | 14 | TRBJ1-2 | TRBV7-3 | TRBD1
CASSHASGRLGEQFF | TGTGCCAGCAGCCACGCTAGCGGGAGGTTAGGAGAGCAGTTCTTC | once | 15 | TRBJ2-1 | TRBV9 | TRBD2
CASSPPGGGNEKLFF | TGCGCCAGCAGCCCCCCGGGGGGGGGAAATGAAAAACTGTTTTTT | NA | 15 | TRBJ1-4 | TRBV4-1 | NA
CASSILGQVYEQYF | TGTGCCAGTAGTATCCTGGGACAGGTTTACGAGCAGTACTTC | NA | 14 | TRBJ2-7 | TRBV19 | TRBD1
CASSRGPNSYNEQFF | TGTGCCAGCAGTAGGGGCCCCAACTCCTACAATGAGCAGTTCTTC | NA | 15 | TRBJ2-1 | TRBV27 | NA
CATSREERGWAQETQYF | TGTGCCACCAGCAGAGAGGAAAGGGGGTGGGCGCAAGAGACCCAGTACTTC | NA | 17 | TRBJ2-5 | TRBV15 | NA
CASSSTWDRVGETQYF | TGTGCCAGCAGCTCGACCTGGGACAGGGTTGGAGAGACCCAGTACTTC | NA | 16 | TRBJ2-5 | TRBV7-9 | TRBD1
CASSPTVDYEQYF | TGTGCCAGCAGCCCGACAGTGGACTACGAGCAGTACTTC | NA | 13 | TRBJ2-7 | TRBV6-5 | NA
CASSPTSGRLNEQFF | TGTGCCAGCAGCCCGACTAGCGGGAGACTAAATGAGCAGTTCTTC | once | 15 | TRBJ2-1 | TRBV7-9 | TRBD2
CASVEYRNTEAFF | TGTGCCAGCGTGGAGTACCGGAACACTGAAGCTTTCTTT | NA | 13 | TRBJ1-1 | TRBV6-5 | NA
CASSLVQAGGPEQYF | TGTGCCAGCAGCTTAGTTCAAGCGGGAGGGCCCGAGCAGTACTTC | NA | 15 | TRBJ2-7 | TRBV7-8 | TRBD2
CASSDSGAQTGELFF | TGTGCCAGCAGTGACTCAGGGGCGCAGACCGGGGAGCTGTTTTTT | few | 15 | TRBJ2-2 | TRBV6-4 | NA
CASSSARDREVETQYF | TGTGCCAGCAGCTCTGCCCGGGACAGGGAAGTAGAGACCCAGTACTTC | NA | 16 | TRBJ2-5 | TRBV5-5 | TRBD1
CASSSGTYEQYF | TGTGCCAGCAGTAGCGGGACCTACGAGCAGTACTTC | NA | 12 | TRBJ2-7 | TRBV6-6 | TRBD2
CASSEAMGQGHEKLFF | TGTGCCAGCAGTGAGGCAATGGGACAGGGCCATGAAAAACTGTTTTTT | NA | 16 | TRBJ1-4 | TRBV6-1 | TRBD1
CASSWGLAGDSLSSYNEQFF | TGTGCCAGCAGTTGGGGACTAGCGGGAGACTCCTTAAGCTCCTACAATGAGCAGTTCTTC | NA | 20 | TRBJ2-1 | TRBV28 | TRBD2
CASSQASPKLYGYTF | TGCGCCAGCAGCCAGGCCTCCCCTAAACTATATGGCTACACCTTC | NA | 15 | TRBJ1-2 | TRBV4-1 | NA
CASSLRGLTLSGNTIYF | TGTGCCAGCAGCTTGAGAGGGCTCACACTGTCTGGAAACACCATATATTTT | few | 17 | TRBJ1-3 | TRBV5-6 | NA
CAWSVSGSFPDTQYF | TGTGCCTGGAGTGTTAGCGGGAGTTTCCCCGATACGCAGTATTTT | NA | 15 | TRBJ2-3 | TRBV30 | TRBD2
CASSRRLAGLTGETQYF | TGTGCCAGCAGCCGTCGACTAGCGGGTCTAACCGGGGAGACCCAGTACTTC | NA | 17 | TRBJ2-5 | TRBV7-6 | TRBD2
CASSLWGGSYEQYF | TGCGCCAGCAGCTTGTGGGGGGGGTCTTACGAGCAGTACTTC | NA | 14 | TRBJ2-7 | TRBV5-1 | TRBD2
CASSPSGYEQYF | TGTGCCAGCAGTCCCTCAGGGTACGAGCAGTACTTC | NA | 12 | TRBJ2-7 | TRBV28 | NA
CASSYNFNQPQHF | TGTGCCAGCAGTTATAACTTCAATCAGCCCCAGCATTTT | NA | 13 | TRBJ1-5 | TRBV27 | NA
CASSLYTGGGSNQPQHF | TGTGCCAGTAGTCTTTATACAGGGGGAGGAAGCAATCAGCCCCAGCATTTT | NA | 17 | TRBJ1-5 | TRBV19 | TRBD1
CASSFQLAGMNEQFF | TGTGCCAGCAGTTTCCAACTAGCGGGTATGAATGAGCAGTTCTTC | NA | 15 | TRBJ2-1 | TRBV27 | TRBD2
CASSLGGLAKNIQYF | TGTGCCAGCAGCTTAGGAGGCCTAGCCAAAAACATTCAGTACTTC | NA | 15 | TRBJ2-4 | TRBV7-8 | NA
CASSRGLAGVVKETQYF | TGTGCCAGCAGTCGGGGACTAGCGGGAGTAGTAAAAGAGACCCAGTACTTC | few | 17 | TRBJ2-5 | TRBV13 | TRBD2
CASGTSTDTQYF | TGTGCCAGCGGGACTAGCACAGATACGCAGTATTTT | NA | 12 | TRBJ2-3 | TRBV6-5 | NA
CASSANRGADNSPLHF | TGTGCCAGCAGCGCCAACAGGGGTGCGGATAATTCACCCCTCCACTTT | NA | 16 | TRBJ1-6 | TRBV9 | TRBD1
CASTITGGPGYTF | TGTGCCAGCACCATTACGGGGGGTCCGGGCTACACCTTC | NA | 13 | TRBJ1-2 | TRBV5-5 | NA
CASSYAGLPDEQFF | TGTGCCAGCAGCTACGCGGGGCTCCCCGATGAGCAGTTCTTC | NA | 14 | TRBJ2-1 | TRBV11-2 | NA
CASSRMTGTAAGNEQFF | TGTGCCAGCAGCCGAATGACCGGGACAGCGGCGGGCAATGAGCAGTTCTTC | once | 17 | TRBJ2-1 | TRBV13 | TRBD1